Only a few counts were recorded for the clone carrying this T cell receptor beta chain. Antigen: not known. This specimen comes from a study of blood T cells in healthy people across ages. In the study overall: The capture of about one barcoded beta molecule per two T cells was achieved by template switching. Study results and caveats: It was not known whether donors were CMV positive (a possible confounder of expanded clonotype changes). Age advanced and TCR beta diversity per million T cells fell, roughly linearly.

The donors, healthy Caucasians from Russia, were aged roughly 6 to 90. The CDR3 length is 13 residues. CDR1 and CDR2 (germline): DFQATT, SNEGSKA (reference sequence). The V and J ends lost 5 bases and 4 bases, in that order; junction bases with no gene match: 3. For the second PCR, which ran for about 6 to 11 cycles, a sample-barcoded 5' primer and a J-beta primer mix were used. TCRdb recomputed calls from the 5' RACE reads with MiXCR, one row per CDR3 protein. This table has 700,000 to 850,000 distinct CDR3 sequences, roughly 53% appearing once. This chain uses TRBV20-1 with TRBJ1-5, with TRBD1 matching 9 bases. The specimen sequenced was blood. The sequence was obtained from a man older than 75 in good health. This chain's CDR3 is CSAHGTGNQPQHF. As DNA, the CDR3 is TGCAGTGCTCACGGGACAGGGAATCAGCCCCAGCATTTT.